This entry describes one TCR beta chain. Its target is not known. This specimen belongs to a study of T cell responses to AZD1222 COVID-19 vaccine. Study observations and caveats: Distributed over spike, vaccine-associated CD4 TCRs predominated at 160-218 and 743-854.

The protocol was immunoSEQ multiplex PCR, while the TCRdb copy is restricted to in-frame clones and leaves out a portion. Here the sample spans roughly 99,000 clones, about 90% being singletons. The sequencing used peripheral blood, collected on day 0 of AZD1222 vaccination. The clonotype comes from an adult in good health.

CDR3 in DNA: TGTGCCAGCGTTCTACGGGGCAACCAAGAGACCCAGTACTTC. Its translation is CASVLRGNQETQYF. The V and J genes are TRBV3-1 (or the pseudogene TRBV3-2) and TRBJ2-5; D is perhaps TRBD1 or TRBD2 (5 bases each). Germline V gene data show CDR1 as LGHDT and CDR2 as YNNKEL (reference sequence). The CDR3 loop spans 14 amino acids. Between the trimmed V and J ends, which lost 8 bases and 0 bases, there was a span of 13 bases.